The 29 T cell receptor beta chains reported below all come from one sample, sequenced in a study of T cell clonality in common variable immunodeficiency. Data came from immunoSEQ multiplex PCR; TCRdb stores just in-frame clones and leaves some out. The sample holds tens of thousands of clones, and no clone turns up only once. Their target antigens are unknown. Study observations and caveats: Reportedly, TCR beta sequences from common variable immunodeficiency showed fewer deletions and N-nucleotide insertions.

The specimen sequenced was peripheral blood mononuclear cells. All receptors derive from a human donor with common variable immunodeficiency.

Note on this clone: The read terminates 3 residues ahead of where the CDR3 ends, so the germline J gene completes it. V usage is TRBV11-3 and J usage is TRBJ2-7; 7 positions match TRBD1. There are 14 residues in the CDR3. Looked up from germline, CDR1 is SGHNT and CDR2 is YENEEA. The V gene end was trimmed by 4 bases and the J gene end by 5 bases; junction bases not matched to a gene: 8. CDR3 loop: CASSSGQALHEQYF. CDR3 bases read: TGTGCCAGCAGCTCCGGACAGGCCCTCCACGAG.

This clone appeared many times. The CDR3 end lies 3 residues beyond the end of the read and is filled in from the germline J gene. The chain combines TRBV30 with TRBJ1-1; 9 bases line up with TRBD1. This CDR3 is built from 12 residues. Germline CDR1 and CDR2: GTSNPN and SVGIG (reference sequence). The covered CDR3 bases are TGTGCCTGGAGTCTCGACAGGGGGACA. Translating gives CAWSLDRGT. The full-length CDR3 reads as CAWSLDRGTAFF.

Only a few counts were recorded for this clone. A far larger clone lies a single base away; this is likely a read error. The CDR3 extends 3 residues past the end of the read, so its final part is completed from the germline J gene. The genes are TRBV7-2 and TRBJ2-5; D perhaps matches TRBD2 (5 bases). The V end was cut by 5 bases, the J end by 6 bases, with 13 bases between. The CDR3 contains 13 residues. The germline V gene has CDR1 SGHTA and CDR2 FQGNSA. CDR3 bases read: TGTGCCAGCAGCCAAGGACTCGGGCAGACC. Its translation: CASSQGLGQT. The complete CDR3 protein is CASSQGLGQTQYF. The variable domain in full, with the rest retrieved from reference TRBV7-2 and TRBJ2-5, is GAGVSQSPSNKVTEKGKDVELRCDPISGHTALYWYRQSLGQGLEFLIYFQGNSAPDKSGLPSDRFSAERTGGSVSTLTIQRTQQEDSAVYLCASSQGLGQTQYFGPGTRLLVL.

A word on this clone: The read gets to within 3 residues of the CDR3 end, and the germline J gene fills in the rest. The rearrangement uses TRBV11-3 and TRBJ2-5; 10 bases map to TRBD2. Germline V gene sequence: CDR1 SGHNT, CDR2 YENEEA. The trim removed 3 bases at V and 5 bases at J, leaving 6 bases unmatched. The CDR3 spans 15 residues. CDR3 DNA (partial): TGTGCCAGCAGCTTGAAAGCGGGAGGGATCGAGACC. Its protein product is CASSLKAGGIET. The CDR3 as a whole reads CASSLKAGGIETQYF. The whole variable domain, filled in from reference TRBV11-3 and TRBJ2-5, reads EAGVVQSPRYKIIEKKQPVAFWCNPISGHNTLYWYLQNLGQGPELLIRYENEEAVDDSQLPKDRFSAERLKGVDSTLKIQPAELGDSAVYLCASSLKAGGIETQYFGPGTRLLVL.

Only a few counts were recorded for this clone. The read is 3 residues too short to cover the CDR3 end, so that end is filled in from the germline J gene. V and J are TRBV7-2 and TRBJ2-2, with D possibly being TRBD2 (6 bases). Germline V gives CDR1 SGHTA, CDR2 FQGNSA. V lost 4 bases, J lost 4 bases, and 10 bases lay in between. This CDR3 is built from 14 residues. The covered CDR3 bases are TGTGCCAGCAGCTCGGGACTCACCACCGGGGAG. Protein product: CASSSGLTTGE. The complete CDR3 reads CASSSGLTTGELFF.

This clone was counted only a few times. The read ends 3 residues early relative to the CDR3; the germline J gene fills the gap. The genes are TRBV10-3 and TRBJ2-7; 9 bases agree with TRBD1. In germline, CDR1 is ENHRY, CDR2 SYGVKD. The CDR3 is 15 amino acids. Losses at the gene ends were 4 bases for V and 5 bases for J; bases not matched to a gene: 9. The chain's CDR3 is CAISGSPGQGNEQYF. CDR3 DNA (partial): TGTGCCATCAGTGGTTCACCGGGACAGGGCAACGAG.

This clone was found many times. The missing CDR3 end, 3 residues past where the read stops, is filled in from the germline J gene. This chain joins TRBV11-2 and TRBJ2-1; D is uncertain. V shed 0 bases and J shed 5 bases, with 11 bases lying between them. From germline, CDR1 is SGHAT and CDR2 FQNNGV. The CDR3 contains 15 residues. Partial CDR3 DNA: TGTGCCAGCAGCTTAGAAGGCTTCCGAGACAATGAG. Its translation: CASSLEGFRDNE. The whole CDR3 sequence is CASSLEGFRDNEQFF.

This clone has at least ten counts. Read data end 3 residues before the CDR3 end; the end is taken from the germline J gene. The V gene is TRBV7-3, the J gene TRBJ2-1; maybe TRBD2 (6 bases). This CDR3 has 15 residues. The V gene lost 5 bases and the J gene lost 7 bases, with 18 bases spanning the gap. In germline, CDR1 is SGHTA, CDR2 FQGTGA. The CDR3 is CASSRRRAGQNEQFF. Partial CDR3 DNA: TGTGCCAGCAGCCGTCGGAGGGCCGGTCAGAATGAG.

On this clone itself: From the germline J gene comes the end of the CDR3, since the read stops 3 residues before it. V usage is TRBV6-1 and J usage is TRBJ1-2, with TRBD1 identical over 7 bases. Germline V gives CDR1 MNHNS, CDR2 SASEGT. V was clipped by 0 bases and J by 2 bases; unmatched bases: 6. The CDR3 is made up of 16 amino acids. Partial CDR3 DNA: TGTGCCAGCAGTGAAGCTTGGGGACAGCAGAACTATGGC. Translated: CASSEAWGQQNYG. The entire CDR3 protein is CASSEAWGQQNYGYTF.

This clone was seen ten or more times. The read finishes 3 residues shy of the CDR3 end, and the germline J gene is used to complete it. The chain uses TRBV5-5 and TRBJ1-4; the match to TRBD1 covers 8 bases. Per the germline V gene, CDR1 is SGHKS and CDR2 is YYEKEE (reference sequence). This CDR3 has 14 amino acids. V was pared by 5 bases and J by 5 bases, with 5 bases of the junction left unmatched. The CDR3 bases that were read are TGTGCCAGCAGACGGACAGGGCTAAATGAAAAA. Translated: CASRRTGLNEK. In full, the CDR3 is CASRRTGLNEKLFF.

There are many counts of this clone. The CDR3 region is CSARAPRSGNYEQYF. The covered CDR3 bases are TGCAGTGCTAGAGCACCCCGTTCAGGAAACTACGAG. This chain joins TRBV20-1 and TRBJ2-7, with D unclear. The CDR3 extends 3 residues past the end of the read, so its final part is completed from the germline J gene. There are 15 residues in the CDR3. V shed 1 base and J shed 3 bases, with 16 bases lying between them. CDR1 and CDR2 (germline): DFQATT, SNEGSKA (reference sequence).

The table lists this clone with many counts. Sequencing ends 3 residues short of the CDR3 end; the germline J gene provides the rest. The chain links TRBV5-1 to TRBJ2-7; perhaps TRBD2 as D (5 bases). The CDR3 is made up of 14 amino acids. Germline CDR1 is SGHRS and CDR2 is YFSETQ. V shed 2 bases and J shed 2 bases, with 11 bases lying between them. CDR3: CASSLASGTYEQYF. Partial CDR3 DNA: TGCGCCAGCAGCTTAGCCAGCGGCACCTACGAG.

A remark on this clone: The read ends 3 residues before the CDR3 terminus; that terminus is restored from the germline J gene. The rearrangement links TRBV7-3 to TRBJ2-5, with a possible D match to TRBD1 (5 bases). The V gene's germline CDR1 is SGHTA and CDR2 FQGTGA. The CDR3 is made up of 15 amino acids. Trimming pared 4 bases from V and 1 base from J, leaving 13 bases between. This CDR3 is CASSYLDSSQETQYF. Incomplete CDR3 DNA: TGTGCCAGCAGCTACCTTGACAGTTCCCAAGAGACC.

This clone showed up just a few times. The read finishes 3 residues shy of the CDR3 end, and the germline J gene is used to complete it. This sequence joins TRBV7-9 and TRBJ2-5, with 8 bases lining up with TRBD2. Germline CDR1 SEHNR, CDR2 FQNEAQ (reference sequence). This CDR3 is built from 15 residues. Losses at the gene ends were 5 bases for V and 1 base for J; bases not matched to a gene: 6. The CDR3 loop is CASSAAGGSQETQYF. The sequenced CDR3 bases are TGTGCCAGCAGCGCGGCGGGAGGTTCCCAAGAGACC.

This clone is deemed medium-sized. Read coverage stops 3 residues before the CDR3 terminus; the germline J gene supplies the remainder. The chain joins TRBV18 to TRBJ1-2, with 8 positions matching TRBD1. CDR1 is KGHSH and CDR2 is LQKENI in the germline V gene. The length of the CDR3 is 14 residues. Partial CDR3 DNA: TGTGCCAGCTCACCTTCGGACAGGGCAAAGGGC. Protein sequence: CASSPSDRAKG. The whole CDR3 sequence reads CASSPSDRAKGYTF.

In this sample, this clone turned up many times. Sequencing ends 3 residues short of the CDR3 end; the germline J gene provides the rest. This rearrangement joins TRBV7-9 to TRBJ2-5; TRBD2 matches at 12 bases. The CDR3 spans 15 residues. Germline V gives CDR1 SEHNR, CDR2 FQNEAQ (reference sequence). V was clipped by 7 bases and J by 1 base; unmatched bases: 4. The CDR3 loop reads CASTRTSGIQETQYF. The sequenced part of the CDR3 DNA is TGTGCCAGCACCCGGACTAGCGGGATCCAAGAGACC. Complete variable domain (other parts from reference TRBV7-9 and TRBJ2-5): DTGVSQNPRHKITKRGQNVTFRCDPISEHNRLYWYRQTLGQGPEFLTYFQNEAQLEKSRLLSDRFSAERPKGSFSTLEIQRTEQGDSAMYLCASTRTSGIQETQYFGPGTRLLVL.

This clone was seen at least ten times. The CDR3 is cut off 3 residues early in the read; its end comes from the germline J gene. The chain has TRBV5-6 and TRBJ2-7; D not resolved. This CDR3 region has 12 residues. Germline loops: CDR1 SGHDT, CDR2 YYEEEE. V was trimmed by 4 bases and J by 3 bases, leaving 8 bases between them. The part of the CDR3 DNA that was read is TGTGCCAGCAGCCATAGTAGCTACGAG. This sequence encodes CASSHSSYE. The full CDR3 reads CASSHSSYEQYF. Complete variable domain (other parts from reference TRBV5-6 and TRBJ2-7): DAGVTQSPTHLIKTRGQQVTLRCSPKSGHDTVSWYQQALGQGPQFIFQYYEEEERQRGNFPDRFSGHQFPNYSSELNVNALLLGDSALYLCASSHSSYEQYFGPGTRLTVT.

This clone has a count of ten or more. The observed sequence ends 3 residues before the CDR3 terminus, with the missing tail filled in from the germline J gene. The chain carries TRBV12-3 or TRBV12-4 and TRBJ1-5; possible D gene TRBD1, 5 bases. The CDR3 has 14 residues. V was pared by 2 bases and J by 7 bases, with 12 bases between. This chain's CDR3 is CASSLYGGGQPQHF. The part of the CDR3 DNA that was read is TGTGCCAGCAGTTTATACGGGGGGGGGCAGCCC.

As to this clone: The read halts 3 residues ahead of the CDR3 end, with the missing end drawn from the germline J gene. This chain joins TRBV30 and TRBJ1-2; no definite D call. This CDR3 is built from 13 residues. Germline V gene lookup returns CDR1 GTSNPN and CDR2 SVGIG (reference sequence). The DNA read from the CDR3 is TGTGCCTGGAGCTTAAGGGCCTTTGGAGGC. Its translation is CAWSLRAFGG. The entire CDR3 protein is CAWSLRAFGGYTF.

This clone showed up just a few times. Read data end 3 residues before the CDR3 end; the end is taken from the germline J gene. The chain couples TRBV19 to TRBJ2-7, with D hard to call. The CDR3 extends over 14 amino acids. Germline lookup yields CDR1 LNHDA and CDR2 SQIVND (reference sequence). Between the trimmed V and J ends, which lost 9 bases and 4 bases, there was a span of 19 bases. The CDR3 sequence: CASSLVVGEYEQYF. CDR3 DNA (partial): TGTGCCAGCAGCTTAGTGGTGGGCGAGTACGAG.

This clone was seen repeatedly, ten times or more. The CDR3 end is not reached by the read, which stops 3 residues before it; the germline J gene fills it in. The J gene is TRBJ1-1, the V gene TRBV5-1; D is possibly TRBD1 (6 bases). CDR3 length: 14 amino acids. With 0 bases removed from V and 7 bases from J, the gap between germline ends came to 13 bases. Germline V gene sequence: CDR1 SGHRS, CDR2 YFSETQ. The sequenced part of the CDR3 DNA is TGCGCCAGCAGCTTGGCGGGGGGCGATATTGAA. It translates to CASSLAGGDIE. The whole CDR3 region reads CASSLAGGDIEAFF.

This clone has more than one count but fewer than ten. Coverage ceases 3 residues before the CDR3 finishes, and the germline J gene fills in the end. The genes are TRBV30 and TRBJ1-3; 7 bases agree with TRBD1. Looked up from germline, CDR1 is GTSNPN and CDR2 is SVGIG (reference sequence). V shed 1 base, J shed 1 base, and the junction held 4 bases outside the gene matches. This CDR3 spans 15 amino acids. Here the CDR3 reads CAWSDHRGSGNTIYF. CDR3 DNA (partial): TGTGCCTGGAGTGATCACAGGGGATCTGGAAACACC.

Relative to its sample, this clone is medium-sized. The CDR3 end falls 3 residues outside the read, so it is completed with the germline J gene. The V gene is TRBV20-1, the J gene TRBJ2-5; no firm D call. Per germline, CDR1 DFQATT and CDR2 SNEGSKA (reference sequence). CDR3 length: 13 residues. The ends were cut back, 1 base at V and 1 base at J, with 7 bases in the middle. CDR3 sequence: CSARVVAQETQYF. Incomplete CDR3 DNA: TGCAGTGCTAGAGTGGTAGCCCAAGAGACC.

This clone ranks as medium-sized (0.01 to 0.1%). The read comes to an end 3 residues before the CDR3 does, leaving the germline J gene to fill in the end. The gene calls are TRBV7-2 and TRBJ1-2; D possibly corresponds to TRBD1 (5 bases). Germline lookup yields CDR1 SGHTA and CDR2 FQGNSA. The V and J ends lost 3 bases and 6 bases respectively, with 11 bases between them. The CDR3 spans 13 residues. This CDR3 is CASSFAGGNGYTF. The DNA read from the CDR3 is TGTGCCAGCAGCTTTGCGGGGGGGAATGGC.

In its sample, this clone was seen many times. The CDR3 DNA, read in part, is TGTGCCAGCAGCTTGCTGGGACAGGGGGCTTCCTACGAG. Its protein product is CASSLLGQGASYE. The full CDR3 protein reads CASSLLGQGASYEQYF. The rearrangement uses TRBV7-6 and TRBJ2-7, with 12 bases fitting TRBD1. The sequenced fragment ends 3 residues before the CDR3 boundary, so the rest is inferred from the germline J gene. The V gene end was trimmed by 3 bases and the J gene end by 1 base; junction bases not matched to a gene: 4. Germline assignment: CDR1 SGHVS and CDR2 FNYEAQ. The CDR3 loop spans 16 amino acids.

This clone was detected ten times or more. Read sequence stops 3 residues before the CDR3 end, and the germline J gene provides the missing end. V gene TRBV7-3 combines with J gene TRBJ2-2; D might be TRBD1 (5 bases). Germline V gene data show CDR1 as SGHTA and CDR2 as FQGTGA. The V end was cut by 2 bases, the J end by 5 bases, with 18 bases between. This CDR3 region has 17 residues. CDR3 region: CASSLLPPGQLTGELFF. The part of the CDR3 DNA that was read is TGTGCCAGCAGCTTACTCCCACCAGGGCAGTTAACCGGGGAG. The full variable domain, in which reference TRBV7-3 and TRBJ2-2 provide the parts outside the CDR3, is GAGVSQTPSNKVTEKGKYVELRCDPISGHTALYWYRQSLGQGPEFLIYFQGTGAADDSGLPNDRFFAVRPEGSVSTLKIQRTERGDSAVYLCASSLLPPGQLTGELFFGEGSRLTVL.

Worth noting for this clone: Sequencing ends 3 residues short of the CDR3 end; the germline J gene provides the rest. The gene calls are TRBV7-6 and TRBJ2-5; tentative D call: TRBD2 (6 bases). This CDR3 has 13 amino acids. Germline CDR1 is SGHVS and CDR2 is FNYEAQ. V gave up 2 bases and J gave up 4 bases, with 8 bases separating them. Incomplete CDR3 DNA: TGTGCCAGCAGCTTAAGACTAGGAGAGACC. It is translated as CASSLRLGET. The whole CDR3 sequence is CASSLRLGETQYF.

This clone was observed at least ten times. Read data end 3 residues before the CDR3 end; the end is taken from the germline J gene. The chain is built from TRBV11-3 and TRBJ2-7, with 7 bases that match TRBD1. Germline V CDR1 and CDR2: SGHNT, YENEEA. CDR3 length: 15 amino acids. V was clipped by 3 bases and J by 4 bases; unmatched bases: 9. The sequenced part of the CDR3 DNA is TGTGCCAGCAGCTTGGAGGACAGGAGGAAATACGAG. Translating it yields CASSLEDRRKYE. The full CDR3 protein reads CASSLEDRRKYEQYF.

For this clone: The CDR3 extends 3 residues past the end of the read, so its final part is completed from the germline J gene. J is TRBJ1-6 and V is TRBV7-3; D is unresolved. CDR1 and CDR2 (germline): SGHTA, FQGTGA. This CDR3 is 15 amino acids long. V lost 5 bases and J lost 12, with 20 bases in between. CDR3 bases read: TGTGCCAGCAGCGTTTCAACGGGTTTATTAGGACCC. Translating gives CASSVSTGLLGP. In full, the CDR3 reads CASSVSTGLLGPLHF.